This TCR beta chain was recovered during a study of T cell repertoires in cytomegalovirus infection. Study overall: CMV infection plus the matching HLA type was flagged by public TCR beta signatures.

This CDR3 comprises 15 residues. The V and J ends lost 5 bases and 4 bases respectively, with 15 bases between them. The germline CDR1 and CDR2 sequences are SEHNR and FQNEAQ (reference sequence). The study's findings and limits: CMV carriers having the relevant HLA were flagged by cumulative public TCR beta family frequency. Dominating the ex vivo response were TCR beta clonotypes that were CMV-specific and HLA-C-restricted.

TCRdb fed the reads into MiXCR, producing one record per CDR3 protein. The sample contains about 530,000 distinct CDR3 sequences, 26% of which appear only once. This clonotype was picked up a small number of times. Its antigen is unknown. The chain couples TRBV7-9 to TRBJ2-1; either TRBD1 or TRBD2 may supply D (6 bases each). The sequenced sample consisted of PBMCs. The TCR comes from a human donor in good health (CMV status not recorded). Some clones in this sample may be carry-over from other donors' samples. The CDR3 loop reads CASSPMGGFYNEQFF. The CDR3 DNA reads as TGTGCCAGCAGCCCTATGGGGGGCTTTTACAATGAGCAGTTCTTC.